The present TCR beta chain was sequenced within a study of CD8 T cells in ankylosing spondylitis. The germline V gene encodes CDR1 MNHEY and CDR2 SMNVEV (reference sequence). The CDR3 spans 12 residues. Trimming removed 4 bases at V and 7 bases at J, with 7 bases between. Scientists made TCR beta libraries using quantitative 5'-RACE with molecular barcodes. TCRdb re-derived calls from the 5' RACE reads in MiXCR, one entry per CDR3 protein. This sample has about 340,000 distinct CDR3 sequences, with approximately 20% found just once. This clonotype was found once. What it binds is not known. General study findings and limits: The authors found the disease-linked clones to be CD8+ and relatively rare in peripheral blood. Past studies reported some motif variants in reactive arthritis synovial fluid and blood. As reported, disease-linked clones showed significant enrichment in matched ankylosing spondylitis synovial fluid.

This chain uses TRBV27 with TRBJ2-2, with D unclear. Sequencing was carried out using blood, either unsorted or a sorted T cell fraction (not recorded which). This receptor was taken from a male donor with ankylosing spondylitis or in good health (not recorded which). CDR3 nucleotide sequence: TGTGCCAGCAGTTGGGCAAGCGGGGAGCTGTTTTTT. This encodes CASSWASGELFF.